This TCR beta chain was documented in a study of control samples from healthy donors and cancer patients. This CDR3 has 16 amino acids. Germline CDR1 KGHSH, CDR2 LQKENI. V was pared by 4 bases and J by 3 bases, with 6 bases of the junction left unmatched. Repertoires were generated with immunoSEQ multiplex PCR, while TCRdb's copy carries only in-frame clones and drops some. The data hold just over 80,000 clones, with roughly nine tenths observed a single time. This TCR was sampled from a man aged 50 to 60 in good health. This chain uses TRBV18 with TRBJ2-2, with TRBD1 matching 9 bases. Sequencing input: blood. As DNA, the CDR3 is TGTGCCAGCTCACTGGGACAGGGACGGGACACCGGGGAGCTGTTTTTT. This sequence encodes CASSLGQGRDTGELFF. The whole variable domain, filled in from reference TRBV18 and TRBJ2-2, reads NAGVMQNPRHLVRRRGQEARLRCSPMKGHSHVYWYRQLPEEGLKFMVYLQKENIIDESGMPKERFSAEFPKEGPSILRIQQVVRGDSAAYFCASSLGQGRDTGELFFGEGSRLTVL.